This T cell receptor beta chain came from a study of identical twins. The table lists this clonotype with many counts. TCRdb ran MiXCR on the 5' RACE reads and lists one entry per CDR3 protein. The sample yields some 1,600,000 distinct CDR3 sequences, 32% seen once. The CDR3 extends over 11 amino acids. Trimming removed 8 bases at V and 11 bases at J, with 15 bases between. This clonotype was obtained from a newborn girl in good health. Material for sequencing was cord blood. This chain uses TRBV12-3 or TRBV12-4 with TRBJ2-5; D remains unclear. The CDR3 nucleotides read TGTGCCAGCCAAGGGTCCTTGAAGCAGTACTTC. Protein: CASQGSLKQYF.